These T cell receptor beta chains were read from a single sample in a study of blood T cell dynamics during melanoma immunotherapy. Assay: immunoSEQ multiplex PCR; the TCRdb copy retains only in-frame clones and omits some. The repertoire has about 16,000 clones, about 83% of them found once; the top ten carry 7.8%. The sequencing here drew on blood, taken from a patient treated with checkpoint blockade. The source is a human donor with melanoma. Both conserved end residues are part of each CDR3. The D gene is left open where the match is weak. Expanded clones are given a class, and other clones once, few, many or no size at all.

len: 13
v_gene: TRBV5-1
abundance: -
j_gene: TRBJ1-1
d_gene: -
CDR3nt: TGCGCCAGCAGCTTGGCGACCCCAACTGAAGCTTTCTTT
CDR3aa: CASSLATPTEAFF

len: 16
v_gene: TRBV28
abundance: -
j_gene: TRBJ2-3
d_gene: TRBD2
CDR3nt: TGTGCCAGCACCTTAAGCGGGAGAGCTAGCACAGATACGCAGTATTTT
CDR3aa: CASTLSGRASTDTQYF

len: 12
v_gene: TRBV30
abundance: -
j_gene: TRBJ1-4
d_gene: -
CDR3nt: TGTGCCTGGAGTGTAGGTTTCGGAAAACTGTTTTTT
CDR3aa: CAWSVGFGKLFF

len: 16
v_gene: TRBV4-1
abundance: -
j_gene: TRBJ1-3
d_gene: TRBD1
CDR3nt: TGCGCCAGCAGCCAAGGGGGGACAGCCTCTGGAAACACCATATATTTT
CDR3aa: CASSQGGTASGNTIYF

len: 14
v_gene: TRBV5-1
abundance: -
j_gene: TRBJ2-3
d_gene: -
CDR3nt: TGCGCCAGCAGCTTTGAACTGGTTCCAGCATCGCAGTATTTT
CDR3aa: CASSFELVPASQYF

len: 14
v_gene: TRBV18
abundance: -
j_gene: TRBJ2-7
d_gene: TRBD1
CDR3nt: TGTGCCAGCTCACCAATCCAGGGGGCTCGCGAGCAGTACTTC
CDR3aa: CASSPIQGAREQYF

len: 16
v_gene: TRBV19
abundance: -
j_gene: TRBJ2-1
d_gene: -
CDR3nt: TGTGCCAGTAGTATCAGAATGGGGTCGCTCTACAATGAGCAGTTCTTC
CDR3aa: CASSIRMGSLYNEQFF

len: 15
v_gene: TRBV7-2
abundance: -
j_gene: TRBJ1-1
d_gene: -
CDR3nt: TGTGCCAGCAGCTTGTTGTCAGGGGCGAGGACTGAAGCTTTCTTT
CDR3aa: CASSLLSGARTEAFF

len: 15
v_gene: TRBV2
abundance: -
j_gene: TRBJ2-7
d_gene: -
CDR3nt: TGTGCCAGCAGCGAGCAGGGTTTAGGTCGTGACGAGCAGTACTTC
CDR3aa: CASSEQGLGRDEQYF

len: 13
v_gene: TRBV6-4
abundance: -
j_gene: TRBJ1-2
d_gene: TRBD1
CDR3nt: TGTGCCAGCAGTTCCGGGACAGGGGATGGCTACACCTTC
CDR3aa: CASSSGTGDGYTF

len: 14
v_gene: TRBV28
abundance: -
j_gene: TRBJ1-2
d_gene: TRBD1
CDR3nt: TGTGCCAGCAGCCCCGCCTGGGCAGGGGGTGGCTACACCTTC
CDR3aa: CASSPAWAGGGYTF

len: 13
v_gene: TRBV27
abundance: -
j_gene: TRBJ2-1
d_gene: -
CDR3nt: TGTGCCAGCGGGCTCGGGAGAAACAATGAGCAGTTCTTC
CDR3aa: CASGLGRNNEQFF

len: 14
v_gene: TRBV30
abundance: -
j_gene: TRBJ2-1
d_gene: TRBD2
CDR3nt: TGTGCCTGGAAGGGGCTAGCGGGATCCGGTGAGCAGTTCTTC
CDR3aa: CAWKGLAGSGEQFF

len: 13
v_gene: TRBV6-5
abundance: -
j_gene: TRBJ2-1
d_gene: -
CDR3nt: TGTGCCAGCAGTAAGACGGACACGACAGACAAGTTCTTC
CDR3aa: CASSKTDTTDKFF

len: 18
v_gene: TRBV7-2
abundance: -
j_gene: TRBJ2-3
d_gene: -
CDR3nt: TGTGCCAGCAGCTTAGGCAGTAGCGCCCTTTTTCGCACAGATACGCAGTATTTT
CDR3aa: CASSLGSSALFRTDTQYF

len: 15
v_gene: TRBV27
abundance: -
j_gene: TRBJ1-5
d_gene: TRBD1
CDR3nt: TGTGCCAGCAGTTTATCGGCGCAGGGGGCATGGCCCCAGCATTTT
CDR3aa: CASSLSAQGAWPQHF

len: 14
v_gene: TRBV9
abundance: -
j_gene: TRBJ2-1
d_gene: TRBD2
CDR3nt: TGTGCCAGCAGCGCTAGCGGGCGCAACAATGAGCAGTTCTTC
CDR3aa: CASSASGRNNEQFF

len: 15
v_gene: TRBV19
abundance: -
j_gene: TRBJ1-2
d_gene: TRBD1
CDR3nt: TGTGCCAGTAGTCCTCGGACAGGGGGCCGGTATGGCTACACCTTC
CDR3aa: CASSPRTGGRYGYTF

len: 16
v_gene: TRBV7-8
abundance: -
j_gene: TRBJ2-4
d_gene: TRBD1
CDR3nt: TGTGCCAGCAGCCCGGGACAGGTCTTAGCCAAAAACATTCAGTACTTC
CDR3aa: CASSPGQVLAKNIQYF

len: 12
v_gene: TRBV2
abundance: few
j_gene: TRBJ1-1
d_gene: -
CDR3nt: TGTGCCAGCAGTGTGGGGAACACTGAAGCTTTCTTT
CDR3aa: CASSVGNTEAFF

len: 12
v_gene: TRBV2
abundance: -
j_gene: TRBJ1-1
d_gene: -
CDR3nt: TGTGCCAGCAATGTGGGGATCACTGAAGCTTTCTTT
CDR3aa: CASNVGITEAFF

len: 15
v_gene: TRBV2
abundance: -
j_gene: TRBJ1-6
d_gene: -
CDR3nt: TGTGCCAGCAGGGAACAGTCAACCTATAATTCACCCCTCCACTTT
CDR3aa: CASREQSTYNSPLHF

len: 13
v_gene: TRBV30
abundance: -
j_gene: TRBJ1-5
d_gene: -
CDR3nt: TGTGCCTGGAGTGCGGGGCGGAATCAGCCCCAGCATTTT
CDR3aa: CAWSAGRNQPQHF

len: 16
v_gene: TRBV7-2
abundance: -
j_gene: TRBJ2-2
d_gene: TRBD2
CDR3nt: TGTGCCAGCAGCCCCCCGGGACTAGCCTCTACCGGGGAGCTGTTTTTT
CDR3aa: CASSPPGLASTGELFF

len: 15
v_gene: TRBV28
abundance: -
j_gene: TRBJ2-7
d_gene: TRBD2
CDR3nt: TGTGCCAGCCGGGGACTAGCGGGATTTCTTTACGAGCAGTACTTC
CDR3aa: CASRGLAGFLYEQYF

len: 15
v_gene: TRBV28
abundance: once
j_gene: TRBJ2-7
d_gene: -
CDR3nt: TGTGCCAGCAGTTTACACTCTCAGGGAAGAAGGGAGCAGTACTTC
CDR3aa: CASSLHSQGRREQYF

len: 17
v_gene: TRBV7-2
abundance: -
j_gene: TRBJ2-3
d_gene: TRBD2
CDR3nt: TGTGCCAGCAGCTTAGATGGGGCGGGAGGGTTCCCAGATACGCAGTATTTT
CDR3aa: CASSLDGAGGFPDTQYF

len: 18
v_gene: TRBV19
abundance: -
j_gene: TRBJ2-6
d_gene: TRBD1
CDR3nt: TGTGCCAGTAGTCCCAGCAGAGGGACAGGGTCCGGGGCCAACGTCCTGACTTTC
CDR3aa: CASSPSRGTGSGANVLTF

len: 17
v_gene: TRBV7-9
abundance: -
j_gene: TRBJ2-5
d_gene: -
CDR3nt: TGTGCCAGCACCCCACCCAGGACAGAGTTAGGACAAGCGCCCCAGTACTTC
CDR3aa: CASTPPRTELGQAPQYF

len: 14
v_gene: TRBV5-4
abundance: -
j_gene: TRBJ1-5
d_gene: -
CDR3nt: TGTGCCAGCAGCTTGGGAGGGCCCAATCAGCCCCAGCATTTT
CDR3aa: CASSLGGPNQPQHF

len: 18
v_gene: TRBV5-4
abundance: -
j_gene: TRBJ2-6
d_gene: TRBD1
CDR3nt: TGTGCCAGCAGCTCCTCCGGGACAGGGCGGGCTGGGGCCAACGTCCTGACTTTC
CDR3aa: CASSSSGTGRAGANVLTF